Listed here are 4 T cell receptor beta chains from one sample, sequenced in a study of blood T cell repertoires in COVID-19. The repertoire was sequenced with immunoSEQ multiplex PCR; TCRdb's copy has only in-frame clones and lacks some. The sample has roughly 340,000 clones; 85% to 90% are singletons. The specimen was PBMCs or T cells enriched from blood (not recorded which). The receptors derive from a man aged 18 to 29 who had recovered from COVID-19.

This chain connects TRBV3-1 (or the pseudogene TRBV3-2) to TRBJ2-4; maybe TRBD2 (6 bases). Germline loops: CDR1 LGHDT, CDR2 YNNKEL (reference sequence). The length of the CDR3 is 16 residues. Trimming left V 0 bases short and J 1 base short, with 10 bases between. The CDR3 bases are TGTGCCAGCAGCCAAGAATGGGAGGAGGCCAAAAACATTCAGTACTTC. Translated: CASSQEWEEAKNIQYF.

The J gene is TRBJ2-2, the V gene TRBV2; the match to TRBD1 covers 10 bases. This CDR3 region has 15 residues. Looked up from germline, CDR1 is SNHLY and CDR2 is FYNNEI. The V segment lost 8 bases and the J segment 4 bases; nucleotides outside the gene matches: 7. This CDR3 is CASVGRTGGTGELFF. The CDR3 DNA reads as TGTGCCAGCGTGGGGCGGACAGGGGGCACCGGGGAGCTGTTTTTT.

The chain recombines TRBV7-3 with TRBJ2-3; weak D call: TRBD2 (5 bases). CDR3 size: 13 residues. Germline CDR1 SGHTA, CDR2 FQGTGA. V lost 4 bases and J 6 bases, leaving 11 bases between the germline ends. CDR3 protein: CASSSTSFDTQYF. The CDR3 region has the DNA TGTGCCAGCAGCTCAACTAGTTTCGATACGCAGTATTTT.

This clone was seen once. The sample holds other DNA sequences that translate to the same CDR3. The chain carries TRBV2 and TRBJ1-2, with 12 bases lining up with TRBD1. After removal of 6 bases from V and 8 bases from J, the junction contained 1 base not matched to a gene. Germline V CDR1 and CDR2: SNHLY, FYNNEI. The CDR3 has 12 amino acids. CDR3 nucleotides: TGTGCCAGCAGGGGGACAGGGGGCGGCTACACCTTC. Translation gives CASRGTGGGYTF.